This entry features one TCR beta chain sequence. Its antigen has not been determined. Per-nucleotide qualities are absent, and no much larger clonotype sits a single base away. This specimen belongs to a study of T cells after posttransplantation cyclophosphamide (TCRdb year 2016). Some background on the complete study: Using TRB sequencing, the study followed how the T cell repertoire reconstituted after myeloablative bone marrow transplantation in which posttransplantation cyclophosphamide served as GVHD prophylaxis. In 3 patients, up to about 3 additional blood samples taken between 2 and 5.2 years after transplant also underwent TRB sequencing, as did pretransplant blood from a handful of patients. TRA and TRB clonality were tightly correlated in about 10 samples, so subsequent TCR analyses focused on TRB only. Antigen receptor sequencing covered samples from a few dozen PTCy-treated patients and 15 to 20 of their related bone marrow donors. Public TRB sequences were searched against a database of over 3,000 sequences associated with responses to pathogens, tumor antigens, self-antigens and alloantigens. Blood from all 30 or so PTCy patients with 1-year posttransplant specimens was subjected to TRB sequencing.

What the work shows at the level of the full study, not this receptor alone: Donor-recipient similarity was low at 1-2 months but increased during the first year, and donor CD8+ memory clones often dominated later blood repertoires. Across the 45 or so patients, TRB clonality was highly associated with recipient CMV seropositivity and CMV reactivation, and diversity with PTCy was similar to that in the CNI/methotrexate controls. The TRB repertoires of T cells infiltrating skin or the GI tract showed only limited overlap with the TRB repertoires found in blood.

Trimmed from V: 6 bases; trimmed from J: 2 bases; junction bases lacking a gene match: 6. The CDR3 runs 14 amino acids, cysteine and phenylalanine included. The entry retains the CDR3 DNA only, 42 bases that are in frame from base 1. Sequences MNHEY (CDR1) and SMNVEV (CDR2) are obtained from the germline V gene (reference sequence). The treatment or condition label, as the study defines it: high-dose cyclophosphamide on days +3 and +4 as single-agent GVHD prophylaxis. Busulfan and fludarabine conditioning, a related or unrelated marrow graft, and cyclophosphamide on days +3 and +4 were given to PTCy patients. The PTCy-treated patients were enrolled in a prospective multi-institutional clinical trial. Mononuclear cells from peripheral blood and bone marrow were separated by Ficoll-Hypaque density centrifugation and then cryopreserved. Genomic DNA was the input for TRB sequencing, which was run either with the immunoSEQ assay at survey resolution or with the hsTCRB kit. The published analysis was carried out like this. The immunoSEQ software was used for initial read processing, and the LymphoSeq R package was used for repertoire analyses. Clonality was computed as 1 minus normalized Shannon entropy, and a Gini coefficient was also calculated for each TRB dataset. To infer phenotypes in unsorted samples, TRB sequences from sorted subsets of the recipient or donor were mapped onto the unsorted samples of the same recipient. TCRdb took over this immuneACCESS table, retaining in-frame rearrangements with V and J assigned. Such tables are incomplete; in checked studies, under half of the missing clones stem from an unresolved V gene, and the remainder is unexplained. That table gives V, J and clone size, and the DNA gave D and trimming. This sample holds 6,000 to 7,000 clones; 92% were observed only once. The ten largest clones capture 10% to 15% of the sample.

This receptor was taken from a female patient in her forties or fifties who received an allogeneic stem cell transplant from a related donor, was CMV-positive, and had no GVHD. After a transplant, certain T cells may trace back to the graft donor. The source was PBMCs, collected approximately 45 months after allogeneic stem cell transplant with posttransplant cyclophosphamide. This chain is built from TRBV27 and TRBJ1-1; TRBD1 fits 7 bases in the junction. The base sequence is TGTGCCAGCAGCAAGGACAGGACCAACACTGAAGCTTTCTTT. Translated, it reads CASSKDRTNTEAFF.